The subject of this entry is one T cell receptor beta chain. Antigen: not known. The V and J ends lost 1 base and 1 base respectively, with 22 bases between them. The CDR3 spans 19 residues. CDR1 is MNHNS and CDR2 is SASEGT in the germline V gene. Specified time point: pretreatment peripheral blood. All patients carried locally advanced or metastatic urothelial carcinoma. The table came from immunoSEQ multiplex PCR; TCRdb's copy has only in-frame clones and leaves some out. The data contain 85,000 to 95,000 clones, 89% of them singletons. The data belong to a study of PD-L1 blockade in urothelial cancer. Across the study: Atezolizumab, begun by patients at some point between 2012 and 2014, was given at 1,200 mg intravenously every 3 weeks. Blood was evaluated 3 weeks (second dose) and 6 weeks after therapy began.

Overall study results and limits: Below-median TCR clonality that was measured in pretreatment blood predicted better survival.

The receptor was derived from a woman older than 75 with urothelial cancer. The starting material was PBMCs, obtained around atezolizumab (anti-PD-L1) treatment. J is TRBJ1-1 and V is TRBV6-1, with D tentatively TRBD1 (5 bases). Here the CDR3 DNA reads TGTGCCAGCAGTGAAGGTATAAGGGTTTGGGGCAGGGCGAACACTGAAGCTTTCTTT. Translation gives CASSEGIRVWGRANTEAFF.